This TCR beta chain comes out of a study of T cell changes during pregnancy in multiple sclerosis. The CDR3 has 15 amino acids. Germline V gives CDR1 MNHEY, CDR2 SVGAGI. Unmatched junction bases numbered 10, after V lost 5 bases and J lost 6 bases. Assay used: immunoSEQ multiplex PCR; TCRdb lists only in-frame clones, some missing. This sample carries around 80,000 clones, 90% to 95% of them seen once, and the ten largest clones take 2.6%. The rearrangement links TRBV6-5 to TRBJ2-1; 7 nucleotides agree with TRBD2. The source is a female donor with multiple sclerosis, enrolled in a pregnancy study. Material: peripheral blood, obtained before pregnancy. CDR3 sequence: CASSNPGLVANEQFF. The CDR3 DNA follows: TGTGCCAGCAGTAATCCCGGACTAGTCGCCAATGAGCAGTTCTTC.